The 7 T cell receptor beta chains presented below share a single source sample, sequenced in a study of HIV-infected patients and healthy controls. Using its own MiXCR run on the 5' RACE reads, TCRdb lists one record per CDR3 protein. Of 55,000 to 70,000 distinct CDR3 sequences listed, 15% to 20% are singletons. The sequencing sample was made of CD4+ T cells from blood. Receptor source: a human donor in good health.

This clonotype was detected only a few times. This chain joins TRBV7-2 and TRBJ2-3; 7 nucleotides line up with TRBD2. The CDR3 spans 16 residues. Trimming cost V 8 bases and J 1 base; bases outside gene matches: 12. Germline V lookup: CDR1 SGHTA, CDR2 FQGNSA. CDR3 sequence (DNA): TGTGCCAGCGGGAAACTGGGGGGGACGGGCACAGATACGCAGTATTTT. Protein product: CASGKLGGTGTDTQYF.

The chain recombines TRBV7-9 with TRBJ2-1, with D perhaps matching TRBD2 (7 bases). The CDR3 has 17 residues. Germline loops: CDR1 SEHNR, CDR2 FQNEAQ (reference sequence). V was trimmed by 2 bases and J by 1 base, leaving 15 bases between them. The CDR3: CASSLWPSGQSYNEQFF. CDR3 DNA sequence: TGTGCCAGCAGCTTATGGCCTAGCGGACAGTCCTACAATGAGCAGTTCTTC.

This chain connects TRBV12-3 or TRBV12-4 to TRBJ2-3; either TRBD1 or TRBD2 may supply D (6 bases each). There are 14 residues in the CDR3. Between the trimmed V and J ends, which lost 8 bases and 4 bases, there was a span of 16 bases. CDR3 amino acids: CASSWGAGSDTQYF. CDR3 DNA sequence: TGTGCCAGCTCCTGGGGGGCCGGGTCAGATACGCAGTATTTT.

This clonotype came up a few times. CDR3 bases: TGTGCCAGCAGCTTAGAGACCAATAATAATTCACCCCTCCACTTT. It encodes CASSLETNNNSPLHF. The chain couples TRBV11-2 to TRBJ1-6; D is unclear. From germline, CDR1 is SGHAT and CDR2 FQNNGV. V dropped 0 bases and J dropped 5 bases, with 8 bases sitting between them. This CDR3 comprises 15 residues. Based on the CDR3 plus reference TRBV11-2 and TRBJ1-6, the full variable domain is EAGVAQSPRYKIIEKRQSVAFWCNPISGHATLYWYQQILGQGPKLLIQFQNNGVVDDSQLPKDRFSAERLKGVDSTLKIQPAKLEDSAVYLCASSLETNNNSPLHFGNGTRLTVT.

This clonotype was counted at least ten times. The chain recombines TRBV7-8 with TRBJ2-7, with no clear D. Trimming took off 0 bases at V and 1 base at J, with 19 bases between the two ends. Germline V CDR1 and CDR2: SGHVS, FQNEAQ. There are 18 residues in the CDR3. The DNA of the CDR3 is TGTGCCAGCAGCTTAGCTTCGTCAGCTGGTCTTCGGTCCTACGAGCAGTACTTC. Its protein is CASSLASSAGLRSYEQYF.

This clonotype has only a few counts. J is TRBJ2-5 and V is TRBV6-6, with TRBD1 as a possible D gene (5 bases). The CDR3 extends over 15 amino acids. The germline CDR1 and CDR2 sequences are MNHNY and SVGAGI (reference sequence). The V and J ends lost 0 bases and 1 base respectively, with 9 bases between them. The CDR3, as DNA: TGTGCCAGCAGTTACTCTTTCACAGGCCAAGAGACCCAGTACTTC. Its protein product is CASSYSFTGQETQYF.

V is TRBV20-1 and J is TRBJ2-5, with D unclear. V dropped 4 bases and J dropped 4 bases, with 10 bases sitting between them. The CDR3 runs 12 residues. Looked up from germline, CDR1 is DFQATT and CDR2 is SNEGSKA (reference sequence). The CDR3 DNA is TGCAGTGCTATGGGATATGGAGAGACCCAGTACTTC. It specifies CSAMGYGETQYF.